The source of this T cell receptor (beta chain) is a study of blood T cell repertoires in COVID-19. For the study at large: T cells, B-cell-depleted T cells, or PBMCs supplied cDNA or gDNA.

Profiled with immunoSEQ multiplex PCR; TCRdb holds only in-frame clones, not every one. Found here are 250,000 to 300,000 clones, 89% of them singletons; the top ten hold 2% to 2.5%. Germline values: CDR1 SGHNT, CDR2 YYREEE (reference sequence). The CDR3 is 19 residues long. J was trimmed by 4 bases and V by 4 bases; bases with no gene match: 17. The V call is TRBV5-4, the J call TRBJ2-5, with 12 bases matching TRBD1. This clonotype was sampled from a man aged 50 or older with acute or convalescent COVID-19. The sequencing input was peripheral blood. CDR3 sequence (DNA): TGTGCCAGCAGCGAACCGGGACAGGGGGCCTACACGGGTAGAGAGACCCAGTACTTC. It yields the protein CASSEPGQGAYTGRETQYF.